These 26 T cell receptor beta chains came from one sample sequenced in a study of cytomegalovirus exposure and HLA in healthy donors. This PCR relied on a set of 60 Vbeta primers and 13 Jbeta primers. Assay: immunoSEQ multiplex PCR; the TCRdb copy retains only in-frame clones and omits some. The sample yields over 150,000 clones, around 75% seen once. Material for sequencing was PBMCs. Receptors originate from a man between 18 and 35 years old in good health and CMV-seronegative.

The chain recombines TRBV6-5 with TRBJ1-4, with 8 bases matching TRBD1. CDR1 is MNHEY, CDR2 SVGAGI, per germline. V lost 4 bases and J lost 7; bases outside the gene matches: 11. The CDR3 length is 16 residues. The CDR3 is CASSSGQAAFGEKLFF. As DNA, the CDR3 is TGTGCCAGCAGTTCGGGACAGGCCGCATTCGGTGAAAAACTGTTTTTT.

This rearrangement joins TRBV7-9 to TRBJ2-1, with D unresolved. CDR1 and CDR2 (germline): SEHNR, FQNEAQ (reference sequence). The CDR3 has 12 residues. V dropped 5 bases and J dropped 7 bases, with 9 bases sitting between them. CDR3 in DNA: TGTGCCAGCAGCCCTCTCGCGAATGAGCAGTTCTTC. It encodes CASSPLANEQFF.

This clone was observed a few times. The V and J genes are TRBV6-6 and TRBJ1-1; 9 nucleotides match TRBD1. The length of the CDR3 is 16 residues. The germline V gene encodes CDR1 MNHNY and CDR2 SVGAGI (reference sequence). Losses at the gene ends were 6 bases for V and 3 bases for J; bases not matched to a gene: 11. CDR3 loop: CASSPRQGVRDTEAFF. Written as DNA, the CDR3 is TGTGCCAGCAGCCCTCGACAGGGGGTCAGGGACACTGAAGCTTTCTTT.

This clone has a handful of counts. The genes are TRBV6-5 and TRBJ2-5; D is possibly TRBD2 (5 bases). CDR3 length: 16 residues. V lost 0 bases, J lost 1 base, and 12 bases lay in between. Per germline, CDR1 MNHEY and CDR2 SVGAGI. The CDR3: CASSYSDGESQETQYF. CDR3 DNA: TGTGCCAGCAGTTACTCGGATGGGGAGAGCCAAGAGACCCAGTACTTC.

The rearrangement links TRBV6-6 to TRBJ2-7, with TRBD1 matching over 9 bases. CDR1 is MNHNY and CDR2 is SVGAGI in the germline V gene (reference sequence). The CDR3 contains 15 residues. The V gene end was trimmed by 2 bases and the J gene end by 3 bases; junction bases not matched to a gene: 5. DNA of the CDR3: TGTGCCAGCAGTTACAGGCCGGACAGGGGCTACGAGCAGTACTTC. It encodes CASSYRPDRGYEQYF.

Notes on this clone: Germline is not matched at one junction end, which may reflect a read error. The gene calls are TRBV7-9 and TRBJ2-1; 9 bases line up with TRBD2. The germline V gene has CDR1 SEHNR and CDR2 FQNEAQ (reference sequence). The CDR3 runs 17 residues. As DNA, the CDR3 is TGTTCCAGCAGCTTAGCGCGGGGTAGCGGGGGTGAGGATGAGCAGTTCTTC. It translates to CSSSLARGSGGEDEQFF.

The V gene is TRBV6-5, the J gene TRBJ1-2, with D possibly TRBD1 on 5 matching bases. The CDR3 contains 14 residues. With 2 bases removed from V and 3 bases from J, the gap between germline ends came to 10 bases. The germline CDR1 and CDR2 sequences are MNHEY and SVGAGI. CDR3: CASSYGRRDYGYTF. The DNA for the CDR3 is TGTGCCAGCAGTTACGGGCGCAGGGACTATGGCTACACCTTC.

This clone was observed once. This chain joins TRBV9 and TRBJ1-2; maybe TRBD1 (5 bases). Germline CDR1 is SGDLS and CDR2 is YYNGEE. There are 13 residues in the CDR3. The V gene lost 4 bases and the J gene lost 3 bases, with 10 bases spanning the gap. CDR3 sequence: CASSPQGDYGYTF. The CDR3 bases are TGTGCCAGCAGCCCCCAGGGTGACTATGGCTACACCTTC.

This clone has only a few counts. The chain links TRBV28 to TRBJ2-3; TRBD1 is a possible D gene (5 bases). The V gene's germline CDR1 is MDHEN and CDR2 SYDVKM. With 1 base removed from V and 1 base from J, the gap between germline ends came to 6 bases. The CDR3 spans 14 residues. The CDR3 reads CASSLLQGTDTQYF. The CDR3 DNA reads TGTGCCAGCAGTTTATTACAGGGCACAGATACGCAGTATTTT.

V is TRBV5-1 and J is TRBJ1-4; 8 positions agree with TRBD1. The CDR3 covers 15 residues. The V segment lost 3 bases and the J segment 8 bases; nucleotides outside the gene matches: 9. Germline V CDR1 and CDR2: SGHRS, YFSETQ. The CDR3 bases are TGCGCCAGCAGCTCCATGACAGGGGAGGCGGAAAAACTGTTTTTT. It encodes CASSSMTGEAEKLFF.

This chain connects TRBV28 to TRBJ1-5, with 8 nucleotides matching TRBD1. The J segment lost 2 bases and the V segment lost 3 bases, leaving 0 bases of the junction unmatched. The length of the CDR3 is 14 residues. Germline V gene lookup returns CDR1 MDHEN and CDR2 SYDVKM. The CDR3, as DNA: TGTGCCAGCAGTTTGGGACAGGGCAATCAGCCCCAGCATTTT. It translates to CASSLGQGNQPQHF.

This clone showed up just a few times. J is TRBJ2-3 and V is TRBV10-1; D perhaps matches TRBD1 (7 bases). Germline V gene lookup returns CDR1 WNHNN and CDR2 SYGVQD (reference sequence). This CDR3 comprises 15 residues. Trimming removed 6 bases at V and 6 bases at J, with 19 bases between. In DNA, the CDR3 is TGCGCCAGCAGCCGGGGAGGTCAGGGGGAGGATACGCAGTATTTT. This codes for CASSRGGQGEDTQYF.

The V and J genes are TRBV7-2 and TRBJ1-2, with TRBD1 matching 7 bases. This CDR3 has 15 residues. The V gene's germline CDR1 is SGHTA and CDR2 FQGNSA. Losses at the gene ends were 3 bases for V and 1 base for J; bases not matched to a gene: 5. CDR3 residues: CASSFSQGDNYGYTF. The CDR3 coding sequence is TGTGCCAGCAGCTTTAGCCAGGGGGATAACTATGGCTACACCTTC.

The rearrangement uses TRBV7-8 and TRBJ2-7; tentative D call: TRBD2 (6 bases). V lost 0 bases to trimming and J lost 0 bases, with 12 bases between them. Germline CDR1 SGHVS, CDR2 FQNEAQ. CDR3 length equals 16 residues. This CDR3 reads CASSLAGGFLSYEQYF. The CDR3 DNA is TGTGCCAGCAGCTTAGCGGGGGGATTTCTCTCCTACGAGCAGTACTTC. Drawing the rest from reference TRBV7-8 and TRBJ2-7, the complete variable domain is GAGVSQSPRYKVAKRGQDVALRCDPISGHVSLFWYQQALGQGPEFLTYFQNEAQLDKSGLPSDRFFAERPEGSVSTLKIQRTQQEDSAVYLCASSLAGGFLSYEQYFGPGTRLTVT.

The rearrangement links TRBV6-6 to TRBJ2-7, with a possible D match to TRBD2 (5 bases). With 2 bases removed from V and 0 bases from J, the gap between germline ends came to 14 bases. This CDR3 is 16 amino acids long. Germline assignment: CDR1 MNHNY and CDR2 SVGAGI (reference sequence). The CDR3 DNA follows: TGTGCCAGCAGTTACCGGGGTGCGGGCCCCTCCTACGAGCAGTACTTC. Translation: CASSYRGAGPSYEQYF.

This chain uses TRBV7-2 with TRBJ2-3; TRBD2 matches 7 bases. With 7 bases clipped from V and 5 bases from J, the junction kept 6 bases outside the gene matches. The CDR3 contains 13 residues. CDR1 is SGHTA, CDR2 FQGNSA, per germline. This chain's CDR3 is CASTRREGDTQYF. CDR3 DNA: TGTGCCAGCACCCGGAGGGAGGGAGATACGCAGTATTTT. Supplemented by reference TRBV7-2 and TRBJ2-3, the full variable domain reads GAGVSQSPSNKVTEKGKDVELRCDPISGHTALYWYRQSLGQGLEFLIYFQGNSAPDKSGLPSDRFSAERTGGSVSTLTIQRTQQEDSAVYLCASTRREGDTQYFGPGTRLTVL.

The chain uses TRBV7-9 and TRBJ2-5, with TRBD2 matching over 7 bases. The CDR3 is made up of 11 amino acids. J gave up 11 bases and V 5 bases, and 5 bases lay outside the gene matches. The germline V gene encodes CDR1 SEHNR and CDR2 FQNEAQ (reference sequence). The chain's CDR3 is CASSPGREQYF. The CDR3 nucleotides read TGTGCCAGCAGCCCGGGGCGGGAGCAGTACTTC.

The chain is built from TRBV18 and TRBJ1-6, with 9 bases identical to TRBD1. Trimming took 5 bases from V and 0 from J; bases not matched to a gene: 2. The CDR3 runs to 16 residues. Germline V gives CDR1 KGHSH, CDR2 LQKENI. CDR3 region: CASSSTGGSYNSPLHF. Here the CDR3 DNA reads TGTGCCAGCTCATCGACAGGGGGCTCCTATAATTCACCCCTCCACTTT.

The V call is TRBV28, the J call TRBJ2-7; 12 bases are a match to TRBD2. Losses at the gene ends were 5 bases for V and 9 bases for J; bases not matched to a gene: 14. The CDR3 length is 16 residues. Germline loops: CDR1 MDHEN, CDR2 SYDVKM. In nucleotides, the CDR3 is TGTGCCAGCAGTCCCCCCACCCGACTAGCGGGAGTGGGGCAGTACTTC. This translates into CASSPPTRLAGVGQYF.

This clone was observed a few times. The same CDR3 also results from other DNA sequences found in this sample. V gene TRBV4-3 combines with J gene TRBJ2-7; 14 bases are a match to TRBD2. The CDR3 consists of 15 residues. Germline-derived CDR1 and CDR2 are LGHNA and YSLEER. V shed 1 base and J 7 bases; nucleotides not matched to a gene: 3. CDR3 DNA sequence: TGCGCCAGCAGCCAAGGACTAGCGGGAGGGTTAGAGCAGTACTTC. Translation: CASSQGLAGGLEQYF.

This clone has more than one count but fewer than ten. The chain recombines TRBV7-9 with TRBJ1-3; D is undetermined. The germline V and J ends were trimmed by 2 bases and 4 bases, with 15 bases remaining between them. The CDR3 runs to 16 residues. Germline lookup yields CDR1 SEHNR and CDR2 FQNEAQ (reference sequence). The CDR3: CASSLSGGTQGNTIYF. CDR3 bases: TGTGCCAGCAGCTTAAGCGGAGGCACCCAAGGAAACACCATATATTTT.

V is TRBV6-1 and J is TRBJ1-1; no definite D call. Trimming left V 4 bases short and J 0 bases short, with 9 bases between. CDR1 and CDR2 (germline): MNHNS, SASEGT. The CDR3 totals 14 residues. Here the CDR3 DNA reads TGTGCCAGCAGTGTTGGACTGTTGAACACTGAAGCTTTCTTT. Amino acid sequence: CASSVGLLNTEAFF.

J is TRBJ2-6 and V is TRBV7-2; possible D gene TRBD1, 5 bases. This CDR3 is 12 amino acids long. From germline, CDR1 is SGHTA and CDR2 FQGNSA. The ends were cut back, 1 base at V and 16 bases at J, with 11 bases in the middle. CDR3 bases: TGTGCCAGCAGCTTAGTGACAGCTAAGCTGACTTTC. It codes for CASSLVTAKLTF.

This clone was recorded once. The genes are TRBV6-5 and TRBJ2-5, with 7 bases matching TRBD2. This CDR3 spans 15 amino acids. The V segment lost 0 bases and the J segment 4 bases; nucleotides outside the gene matches: 5. Germline loops: CDR1 MNHEY, CDR2 SVGAGI. The CDR3 protein is CASSYSGGFGETQYF. The DNA of the CDR3 is TGTGCCAGCAGTTACTCGGGGGGGTTCGGAGAGACCCAGTACTTC.

This clone was counted a single time. The J gene is TRBJ2-2, the V gene TRBV5-5, with D tentatively TRBD1 (6 bases). The CDR3 is 15 amino acids. V shed 2 bases and J shed 3 bases, with 11 bases lying between them. Per germline, CDR1 SGHKS and CDR2 YYEKEE (reference sequence). CDR3 nucleotide sequence: TGTGCCAGCAGCTTAAAACAGGGTTACACCGGGGAGCTGTTTTTT. Its translation is CASSLKQGYTGELFF. The full variable domain, its missing parts supplied by reference TRBV5-5 and TRBJ2-2, is DAGVTQSPTHLIKTRGQQVTLRCSPISGHKSVSWYQQVLGQGPQFIFQYYEKEERGRGNFPDRFSARQFPNYSSELNVNALLLGDSALYLCASSLKQGYTGELFFGEGSRLTVL.

The chain has TRBV19 and TRBJ1-1, with D perhaps TRBD1 (5 bases). The CDR3 sequence is 15 residues long. The germline V gene encodes CDR1 LNHDA and CDR2 SQIVND (reference sequence). V was cut by 5 bases and J by 3 bases, with 16 bases left in between. The CDR3 here is CASSGRPGKDTEAFF. In DNA, the CDR3 is TGTGCCAGTAGTGGGAGGCCAGGGAAGGACACTGAAGCTTTCTTT.